The 26 T cell receptor beta chains given below trace back to one sample, sequenced in a study of OX40 agonist ivuxolimab in advanced cancers. The repertoire was sequenced with immunoSEQ multiplex PCR; TCRdb's copy has only in-frame clones and lacks some. This sample has tens of thousands of clones, with roughly 92% found just once. The sequencing used CD4+ or CD8+ T cells sorted from blood, collected in a trial of the OX40 agonist ivuxolimab. All receptors come from an adult with an advanced solid tumor such as melanoma, head and neck, liver or kidney cancer.

The chain carries TRBV6-1 and TRBJ2-5; D is uncertain. Germline V gene lookup returns CDR1 MNHNS and CDR2 SASEGT. Trimming took off 5 bases at V and 3 bases at J, with 10 bases between the two ends. This CDR3 is 13 amino acids long. The CDR3 here is CASSPPDEETQYF. The CDR3 bases are TGTGCCAGCAGTCCCCCCGATGAAGAGACCCAGTACTTC.

Written as DNA, the CDR3 is TGCAGCGTTGAAGGCTCAGGGAACACTGAAGCTTTCTTT. This encodes CSVEGSGNTEAFF. V gene TRBV29-1 combines with J gene TRBJ1-1; D call uncertain. The CDR3 spans 13 residues. Deletions cut 1 base from V and 1 base from J, with 7 bases between. The germline gives CDR1 SQVTM, CDR2 ANQGSEA. Looking up the rest from reference TRBV29-1 and TRBJ1-1 gives the full variable domain: SAVISQKPSRDICQRGTSLTIQCQVDSQVTMMFWYRQQPGQSLTLIATANQGSEATYESGFVIDKFPISRPNLTFSTLTVSNMSPEDSSIYLCSVEGSGNTEAFFGQGTRLTVV.

CDR3 sequence reads: CASSLEWNRVNGYTF. The DNA for the CDR3 is TGTGCCAGCAGCTTGGAGTGGAACAGGGTTAATGGCTACACCTTC. V usage is TRBV7-8 and J usage is TRBJ1-2; D possibly corresponds to TRBD1 (6 bases). Trimming took 3 bases from V and 6 from J, leaving 17 bases between them. Germline CDR1 and CDR2: SGHVS and FQNEAQ. The CDR3 has 15 residues.

This chain joins TRBV18 and TRBJ1-4, with 8 bases lining up with TRBD1. Germline CDR1 and CDR2: KGHSH and LQKENI. This CDR3 has 16 residues. V dropped 1 base and J dropped 3; count of bases not matched to a gene: 4. The CDR3 DNA sequence: TGTGCCAGCTCACCACGCGGGACAGGCCCTAATGAAAAACTGTTTTTT. Translating it yields CASSPRGTGPNEKLFF. Full variable domain (remainder filled in from reference TRBV18 and TRBJ1-4): NAGVMQNPRHLVRRRGQEARLRCSPMKGHSHVYWYRQLPEEGLKFMVYLQKENIIDESGMPKERFSAEFPKEGPSILRIQQVVRGDSAAYFCASSPRGTGPNEKLFFGSGTQLSVL.

This chain links TRBV18 with TRBJ1-1; 7 nucleotides match TRBD1. This CDR3 contains 14 residues. Germline V gene data show CDR1 as KGHSH and CDR2 as LQKENI. V shed 5 bases, J shed 4 bases, and the junction held 7 bases outside the gene matches. Here the CDR3 DNA reads TGTGCCAGCTCAACTAACCGGGACAGCACTGAAGCTTTCTTT. This gives the protein CASSTNRDSTEAFF.

The table lists this clone with a few counts. J is TRBJ2-4 and V is TRBV19; perhaps D is TRBD1 or TRBD2 (5 bases each). Germline values: CDR1 LNHDA, CDR2 SQIVND (reference sequence). The CDR3 covers 16 residues. V lost 3 bases and J lost 8, with 20 bases in between. The CDR3 region has the DNA TGTGCCAGTAGTATTCAATTGGGACCCCTAGGGGACATTCAGTACTTC. Residues: CASSIQLGPLGDIQYF.

A word on this clone: The identical CDR3 is also encoded by other nucleotide sequences in the sample. The gene calls are TRBV5-1 and TRBJ2-3; D may match TRBD1 or TRBD2 (5 bases each). V was cut by 0 bases and J by 0 bases, with 8 bases left in between. This CDR3 contains 15 residues. CDR1 SGHRS and CDR2 YFSETQ come from the germline V gene. The CDR3 reads CASSLDGASTDTQYF. In nucleotides, the CDR3 is TGCGCCAGCAGCTTGGACGGGGCCAGCACAGATACGCAGTATTTT.

V usage is TRBV19 and J usage is TRBJ2-1; a possible D gene is TRBD2 (6 bases). The germline V gene has CDR1 LNHDA and CDR2 SQIVND (reference sequence). The ends were cut back, 6 bases at V and 3 bases at J, with 9 bases in the middle. The CDR3 spans 13 residues. The CDR3 coding sequence is TGTGCCAGTAGGAGGCGGGGCTACAATGAGCAGTTCTTC. The encoded protein is CASRRRGYNEQFF.

The rearrangement links TRBV6-5 to TRBJ2-1; 8 nucleotides line up with TRBD2. The CDR3 loop spans 15 amino acids. The germline V gene encodes CDR1 MNHEY and CDR2 SVGAGI. Unmatched junction bases numbered 4, after V lost 2 bases and J lost 4 bases. As DNA, the CDR3 is TGTGCCAGCAGTTACGACACTAGCGGTTACAATGAGCAGTTCTTC. Protein: CASSYDTSGYNEQFF.

This clone was seen only a few times. The rearrangement joins TRBV6-5 to TRBJ2-3, with TRBD1 matching 7 bases. The germline CDR1 and CDR2 sequences are MNHEY and SVGAGI. CDR3 size: 14 residues. CDR3 bases: TGTGCAGCAAAGGGACAGTACGGCACAGATACGCAGTATTTT. Its protein product is CAAKGQYGTDTQYF.

J is TRBJ1-2 and V is TRBV25-1; D is undetermined. The ends were cut back, 8 bases at V and 6 bases at J, with 7 bases in the middle. In germline, CDR1 is MGHDK, CDR2 SYGVNS. CDR3 length equals 10 residues. The CDR3 DNA reads as TGTGCCAGCCAGGACCATGGCTACACCTTC. Protein sequence: CASQDHGYTF.

The rearrangement uses TRBV10-3 and TRBJ2-6; the D gene is possibly TRBD1 (6 bases). Trimming left V 4 bases short and J 3 bases short, with 7 bases between. The CDR3 is made up of 14 amino acids. The germline gives CDR1 ENHRY, CDR2 SYGVKD. The CDR3 sequence is CAISAGVGANVLTF. The DNA of the CDR3 is TGTGCCATCAGTGCAGGGGTTGGGGCCAACGTCCTGACTTTC.

The genes are TRBV4-1 and TRBJ2-7, with 7 bases lining up with TRBD2. V lost 4 bases and J lost 1; bases outside the gene matches: 4. Germline CDR1 is MGHRA and CDR2 is YSYEKL. This CDR3 has 14 residues. The CDR3 is CASSPEGLSYEQYF. For the CDR3, the DNA is TGCGCCAGCAGCCCGGAGGGACTATCCTACGAGCAGTACTTC.

This chain connects TRBV7-9 to TRBJ1-1, with 9 bases aligning to TRBD1. CDR3 size: 13 residues. CDR1 and CDR2 (germline): SEHNR, FQNEAQ (reference sequence). J lost 5 bases, V lost 7 bases, and 5 bases had no gene match. Here the CDR3 DNA reads TGTGCCAGCACCGGGACAGGGCTGACTGAAGCTTTCTTT. Amino acid sequence: CASTGTGLTEAFF. Full variable domain (remainder filled in from reference TRBV7-9 and TRBJ1-1): DTGVSQNPRHKITKRGQNVTFRCDPISEHNRLYWYRQTLGQGPEFLTYFQNEAQLEKSRLLSDRFSAERPKGSFSTLEIQRTEQGDSAMYLCASTGTGLTEAFFGQGTRLTVV.

The V gene is TRBV5-8, the J gene TRBJ2-3, with D unresolved. Trimming left V 6 bases short and J 4 bases short, with 9 bases between. Germline loops: CDR1 SGHTS, CDR2 YDEGEE. This CDR3 has 12 amino acids. This CDR3 reads CASTSAADTQYF. CDR3 in DNA: TGTGCCAGCACGAGTGCGGCAGATACGCAGTATTTT.

This sequence joins TRBV21-1 and TRBJ2-7; the table's D gene call, TRBD1, was not cross checked with the DNA. TRBV21-1 is marked as a pseudogene. The CDR3 has 20 amino acids. The DNA for the CDR3 is TGTGCCAGCAGCAAAGAACCGGGACAGGGCAGGCGGGAGGCTACTTACGAGCAGTACTTC. This translates into CASSKEPGQGRREATYEQYF.

This sequence joins TRBV5-6 and TRBJ1-3, with D maybe TRBD1 (5 bases). CDR3 length equals 16 residues. Deletions cut 2 bases from V and 0 bases from J, with 12 bases between. The germline V gene has CDR1 SGHDT and CDR2 YYEEEE. The CDR3 DNA follows: TGTGCCAGCAGCTTATACTACCAGGGCTCTGGAAACACCATATATTTT. Protein product: CASSLYYQGSGNTIYF.

The sample holds one count of this clone. CDR3 residues: CAISASGTTNTGELFF. CDR3 in DNA: TGTGCCATCAGTGCCTCCGGGACCACAAACACCGGGGAGCTGTTTTTT. J is TRBJ2-2 and V is TRBV10-3; the D call may be TRBD1 or TRBD2 (5 bases each). Trimming stripped 4 bases from V and 2 bases from J, with 14 bases between. The germline V gene has CDR1 ENHRY and CDR2 SYGVKD. The CDR3 loop spans 16 amino acids.

V is TRBV6-6 and J is TRBJ2-7; TRBD2 aligns across 7 bases. V shed 6 bases and J 6 bases; nucleotides not matched to a gene: 5. Germline CDR1 reads MNHNY; CDR2 reads SVGAGI (reference sequence). The length of the CDR3 is 12 residues. The CDR3 region is CASRMGLSEQYF. The DNA of the CDR3 is TGTGCCAGCAGGATGGGACTAAGCGAGCAGTACTTC.

J is TRBJ2-1 and V is TRBV7-9; D gene unclear. The germline V and J ends were trimmed by 8 bases and 0 bases, with 14 bases remaining between them. The CDR3 extends over 15 amino acids. Germline CDR1 and CDR2: SEHNR and FQNEAQ (reference sequence). The CDR3 bases are TGTGCCAGCCAACCTTCGCGGAGCTCCTACAATGAGCAGTTCTTC. Protein product: CASQPSRSSYNEQFF.

The gene calls are TRBV7-9 and TRBJ1-1; D call uncertain. V was cut by 0 bases and J by 1 base, with 3 bases left in between. This CDR3 is built from 13 residues. The germline V gene has CDR1 SEHNR and CDR2 FQNEAQ (reference sequence). In nucleotides, the CDR3 is TGTGCCAGCAGCTTAGCGGAGAACACTGAAGCTTTCTTT. This encodes CASSLAENTEAFF. Full variable domain (outside the CDR3, taken from reference TRBV7-9 and TRBJ1-1): DTGVSQNPRHKITKRGQNVTFRCDPISEHNRLYWYRQTLGQGPEFLTYFQNEAQLEKSRLLSDRFSAERPKGSFSTLEIQRTEQGDSAMYLCASSLAENTEAFFGQGTRLTVV.

This chain connects TRBV7-3 to TRBJ2-7; 10 nucleotides line up with TRBD1. Germline loops: CDR1 SGHTA, CDR2 FQGTGA. Trimming removed 6 bases from V and 3 bases from J; junction bases left unmatched: 8. The CDR3 spans 15 residues. The CDR3 here is CASSQTGGFIYEQYF. The DNA for the CDR3 is TGTGCCAGCAGTCAGACAGGGGGCTTCATCTACGAGCAGTACTTC.

V gene TRBV2 combines with J gene TRBJ1-5; D may be TRBD1 (6 bases). The germline gives CDR1 SNHLY, CDR2 FYNNEI. Trimming cost V 6 bases and J 2 bases, with 11 bases left between them. The CDR3 consists of 14 residues. The CDR3 coding sequence is TGTGCCAGCAGGGAACAGGGTGGCAATCAGCCCCAGCATTTT. Amino acid sequence: CASREQGGNQPQHF.

This chain joins TRBV5-1 and TRBJ2-4, with 11 nucleotides matching TRBD1. The CDR3 is 17 amino acids. J lost 1 base, V lost 4 bases, and 7 bases had no gene match. Germline CDR1 reads SGHRS; CDR2 reads YFSETQ. The CDR3 nucleotides are TGCGCCAGCAGCCCGGACAGGGGGCCTGGCGCCAAAAACATTCAGTACTTC. Protein sequence: CASSPDRGPGAKNIQYF.

The chain uses TRBV27 and TRBJ1-2; no firm D call. There are 12 residues in the CDR3. Germline-derived CDR1 and CDR2 are MNHEY and SMNVEV (reference sequence). Between the trimmed V and J ends, which lost 4 bases and 5 bases, there was a span of 8 bases. CDR3 residues: CASSSQSYGYTF. CDR3 bases: TGTGCCAGCAGTTCTCAGAGTTATGGCTACACCTTC.

V is TRBV6-5 and J is TRBJ1-6; no firm D call. Trimming stripped 0 bases from V and 7 bases from J, with 10 bases between. Germline V gene data show CDR1 as MNHEY and CDR2 as SVGAGI. The CDR3 extends over 15 amino acids. As DNA, the CDR3 is TGTGCCAGCAGTTACTCGGCAGAGAGAAATTCACCCCTCCACTTT. This codes for CASSYSAERNSPLHF.